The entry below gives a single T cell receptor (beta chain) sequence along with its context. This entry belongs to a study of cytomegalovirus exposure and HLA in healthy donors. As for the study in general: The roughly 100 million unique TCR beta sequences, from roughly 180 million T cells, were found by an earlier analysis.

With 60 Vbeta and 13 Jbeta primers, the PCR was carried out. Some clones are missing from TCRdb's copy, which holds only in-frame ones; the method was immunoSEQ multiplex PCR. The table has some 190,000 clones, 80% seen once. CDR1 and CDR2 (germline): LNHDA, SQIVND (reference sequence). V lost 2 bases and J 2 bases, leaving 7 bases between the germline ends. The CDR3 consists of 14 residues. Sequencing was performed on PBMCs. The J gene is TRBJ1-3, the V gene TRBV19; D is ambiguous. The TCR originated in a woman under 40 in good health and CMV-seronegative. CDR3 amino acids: CASSIRGAGNTIYF. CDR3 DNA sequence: TGTGCCAGTAGTATACGGGGTGCTGGAAACACCATATATTTT.